This entry is about one T cell receptor (beta chain). The antigen is not known. This CDR3 has 13 residues. Per germline, CDR1 MDHEN and CDR2 SYDVKM. V shed 6 bases, J shed 5 bases, and the junction held 6 bases outside the gene matches. The sample belongs to a study of long-term antiretroviral therapy in people with HIV. Whole-study findings and limits: Pre-ART clonal expansions dominated every time point's repertoire.

Sequencing used immunoSEQ v3.0 at survey level. Repertoires were generated with immunoSEQ multiplex PCR, while TCRdb's copy carries only in-frame clones and drops some. The sample has some 20,000 clones; about 88% are singletons. Going into DNA extraction, samples held roughly 0.95-10 million cryopreserved PBMC. Here the sequenced sample was unsorted PBMCs, taken 0.9 years after starting antiretroviral therapy. The sequence derives from a man aged 18 to 35 with HIV. The chain uses TRBV28 and TRBJ2-7; 8 positions agree with TRBD1. The CDR3 reads CASSSGQGDEQYF. In nucleotides, the CDR3 is TGTGCCAGCAGCTCTGGACAGGGCGACGAGCAGTACTTC.